Following are 24 T cell receptor beta chains from one sample sequenced in a study of blood T cell repertoires in COVID-19. The data were produced by immunoSEQ multiplex PCR, yet TCRdb's version contains in-frame clones alone and is incomplete. The table has roughly 160,000 clones, 70% to 90% seen once. Material for sequencing was peripheral blood. These receptor sequences come from a woman between 50 and 59 years old with COVID-19, enrolled during active disease.

The V call is TRBV12-3 or TRBV12-4, the J call TRBJ1-2; no reliable D call. This CDR3 comprises 13 residues. V was shortened by 2 bases and J by 5 bases, with 9 bases between the two germline ends. CDR3: CASSLNAQYGYTF. The CDR3 DNA sequence: TGTGCCAGCAGTTTAAACGCGCAATATGGCTACACCTTC.

The sample holds one count of this clone. The rearrangement uses TRBV5-1 and TRBJ2-3; D is possibly TRBD2 (7 bases). Germline CDR1 is SGHRS and CDR2 is YFSETQ. Trimming stripped 0 bases from V and 5 bases from J, with 13 bases between. The CDR3 runs to 15 residues. CDR3 coding DNA: TGCGCCAGCAGCTTGGCGGGGGGCGGGGGAGATACGCAGTATTTT. Residues: CASSLAGGGGDTQYF.

The CDR3 coding sequence is TGTGCCAGCAGTTTAAGCCCGTCCTACGAGCAGTACTTC. Translated: CASSLSPSYEQYF. V is TRBV28 and J is TRBJ2-7; D gene uncertain. The CDR3 totals 13 residues. Germline CDR1 reads MDHEN; CDR2 reads SYDVKM. V lost 2 bases, J lost 1 base, and 6 bases lay in between.

This clone was counted a few times. The rearrangement joins TRBV5-8 to TRBJ1-3; tentatively, D is TRBD1 (5 bases). Germline V CDR1 and CDR2: SGHTS, YDEGEE. Trimming took 1 base from V and 0 from J, leaving 8 bases between them. The CDR3 contains 15 residues. The CDR3 sequence is CASSLQGYSGNTIYF. The CDR3 region has the DNA TGTGCCAGCAGCTTGCAGGGTTACTCTGGAAACACCATATATTTT.

This chain links TRBV6-5 with TRBJ1-1, with 8 positions matching TRBD1. V dropped 6 bases and J dropped 7; count of bases not matched to a gene: 7. The CDR3 consists of 13 residues. CDR1 and CDR2 (germline): MNHEY, SVGAGI. The chain's CDR3 is CASSFRGRGEAFF. Written as DNA, the CDR3 is TGTGCCAGCAGCTTCAGGGGGCGCGGTGAAGCTTTCTTT.

The rearrangement uses TRBV20-1 and TRBJ2-1, with 9 bases aligning to TRBD2. The germline CDR1 and CDR2 sequences are DFQATT and SNEGSKA (reference sequence). After removal of 3 bases from V and 6 bases from J, the junction contained 15 bases not matched to a gene. The CDR3 loop spans 17 amino acids. The DNA for the CDR3 is TGCAGTGCTAGTGTAATTGGCGGGGGGGCCCAGAGCAATGAGCAGTTCTTC. This translates into CSASVIGGGAQSNEQFF.

V usage is TRBV5-4 and J usage is TRBJ2-7; TRBD2 matches at 11 bases. The junction had 6 bases not matched to a gene; V was cut back by 0 bases and J by 1 base. This CDR3 region has 17 residues. Germline-derived CDR1 and CDR2 are SGHNT and YYREEE (reference sequence). This chain's CDR3 is CASSLGSGGAVSYEQYF. CDR3 nucleotide sequence: TGTGCCAGCAGCTTGGGTAGCGGGGGGGCCGTTTCCTACGAGCAGTACTTC.

The genes are TRBV10-1 and TRBJ2-5; 12 bases line up with TRBD1. Germline V gives CDR1 WNHNN, CDR2 SYGVQD (reference sequence). V trimming: 5 bases; J trimming: 4 bases; junction bases outside the gene matches: 5. There are 15 residues in the CDR3. The CDR3 loop reads CASSPGQGARETQYF. The DNA of the CDR3 is TGCGCCAGCAGTCCGGGACAGGGGGCCCGAGAGACCCAGTACTTC.

This rearrangement joins TRBV6-6 to TRBJ1-5; D possibly corresponds to TRBD1 (5 bases). This CDR3 has 15 amino acids. CDR1 is MNHNY, CDR2 SVGAGI, per germline (reference sequence). The germline V and J ends were trimmed by 0 bases and 5 bases, with 11 bases remaining between them. CDR3 protein: CASSYSEGGDQPQHF. CDR3 nucleotide sequence: TGTGCCAGCAGTTACTCAGAGGGAGGGGATCAGCCCCAGCATTTT.

This clone has just a few counts. The genes are TRBV10-1 and TRBJ2-2, with a possible D match to TRBD2 (5 bases). The CDR3 loop spans 13 amino acids. The ends were cut back, 6 bases at V and 3 bases at J, with 8 bases in the middle. CDR1 and CDR2 from the germline V gene are WNHNN and SYGVQD (reference sequence). The CDR3 region has the DNA TGCGCCAGCAGGGCGGACTACACCGGGGAGCTGTTTTTT. Translating it yields CASRADYTGELFF.

The CDR3 DNA reads TGTGCCAGCAGCCGAGGGACAGGGCATACAGATACGCAGTATTTT. Translating it yields CASSRGTGHTDTQYF. The chain employs TRBV7-6 and TRBJ2-3; the match to TRBD1 covers 9 bases. The J segment lost 3 bases and the V segment lost 5 bases, leaving 6 bases of the junction unmatched. The CDR3 covers 15 residues. Germline-derived CDR1 and CDR2 are SGHVS and FNYEAQ.

The chain has TRBV10-2 and TRBJ2-1, with 14 bases identical to TRBD2. From germline, CDR1 is WSHSY and CDR2 SAAADI. This CDR3 comprises 14 residues. Germline trimming cut 8 bases from V and 7 bases from J; bases unmatched to any gene: 4. The CDR3 is CASGRLAGGNEQFF. CDR3 DNA: TGCGCCAGCGGGAGACTAGCGGGGGGGAATGAGCAGTTCTTC.

The chain couples TRBV11-2 to TRBJ1-4, with 7 bases identical to TRBD1. The junction had 7 bases not matched to a gene; V was cut back by 0 bases and J by 12 bases. The CDR3 runs to 14 residues. Germline assignment: CDR1 SGHAT and CDR2 FQNNGV. The CDR3 spells CASSLEWSQGELFF. The CDR3 DNA follows: TGTGCCAGCAGCTTAGAATGGTCCCAGGGGGAACTGTTTTTT.

This rearrangement joins TRBV6-2 or TRBV6-3 to TRBJ2-2; TRBD1 is a possible D gene (5 bases). The CDR3 runs to 16 residues. With 1 base removed from V and 0 bases from J, the gap between germline ends came to 9 bases. Per germline, CDR1 MNHEY and CDR2 SVGEGT. The DNA for the CDR3 is TGTGCCAGCAGTTACTTAAGGGGTCCGAACACCGGGGAGCTGTTTTTT. Translation gives CASSYLRGPNTGELFF.

This sequence joins TRBV9 and TRBJ1-3; 8 bases are a match to TRBD1. The CDR3 runs to 15 residues. Looked up from germline, CDR1 is SGDLS and CDR2 is YYNGEE. The J segment lost 4 bases and the V segment lost 7 bases, leaving 10 bases of the junction unmatched. The CDR3 sequence: CASSRSRGQGNTIYF. The CDR3 nucleotides read TGTGCCAGCTCCCGCAGCAGGGGGCAAGGAAACACCATATATTTT.

The V and J genes are TRBV10-2 and TRBJ1-1; D gene ambiguous. This CDR3 contains 13 residues. Germline CDR1 is WSHSY and CDR2 is SAAADI. The V end was cut by 4 bases, the J end by 1 base, with 7 bases between. In DNA, the CDR3 is TGCGCCAGCAGTGCGGGGAGGAACACTGAAGCTTTCTTT. Translated, it gives CASSAGRNTEAFF.

The rearrangement links TRBV2 to TRBJ2-1; possible D gene TRBD2, 6 bases. The CDR3 runs to 12 residues. Germline V gene data show CDR1 as SNHLY and CDR2 as FYNNEI. Trimming stripped 4 bases from V and 7 bases from J, with 8 bases between. CDR3 amino acids: CASSVGGNEQFF. CDR3 nucleotides: TGTGCCAGCAGTGTGGGGGGTAATGAGCAGTTCTTC.

This chain joins TRBV3-1 (or the pseudogene TRBV3-2) and TRBJ1-4, with 8 bases fitting TRBD1. With V trimmed by 3 bases and J by 5 bases, 5 bases remained unmatched. Germline CDR1 reads LGHDT; CDR2 reads YNNKEL (reference sequence). This CDR3 has 15 amino acids. CDR3 sequence reads: CASSQSQGGNEKLFF. CDR3 nucleotides: TGTGCCAGCAGCCAGTCACAGGGGGGGAATGAAAAACTGTTTTTT.

The table lists this clone with a few counts. The chain is built from TRBV28 and TRBJ2-2; 7 bases line up with TRBD2. CDR1 is MDHEN and CDR2 is SYDVKM in the germline V gene. The CDR3 totals 16 residues. With V trimmed by 6 bases and J by 7 bases, 14 bases remained unmatched. The CDR3 is CASSRRGVSGFGELFF. The DNA for the CDR3 is TGTGCCAGCAGCCGTCGGGGGGTATCAGGATTCGGGGAGCTGTTTTTT.

The chain employs TRBV7-3 and TRBJ2-1, with a tentative D call TRBD1 (5 bases). The CDR3 has 14 amino acids. The ends were cut back, 0 bases at V and 6 bases at J, with 9 bases in the middle. Germline CDR1 and CDR2: SGHTA and FQGTGA. The CDR3 reads CASSLTQGVNEQFF. The CDR3 region has the DNA TGTGCCAGCAGCTTAACGCAGGGTGTCAATGAGCAGTTCTTC.

The chain is built from TRBV3-1 (or the pseudogene TRBV3-2) and TRBJ1-2; 10 bases align to TRBD1. CDR1 LGHDT and CDR2 YNNKEL come from the germline V gene (reference sequence). The ends lost 0 bases at V and 4 bases at J; junction bases unmatched: 14. The CDR3 spans 19 residues. CDR3 residues: CASSQEGAAGQGGSYGYTF. The DNA for the CDR3 is TGTGCCAGCAGCCAAGAAGGGGCGGCTGGACAGGGGGGTTCCTATGGCTACACCTTC.

The chain employs TRBV6-5 and TRBJ2-7; 9 bases agree with TRBD1. Trimming took 7 bases from V and 6 from J; bases not matched to a gene: 10. CDR1 is MNHEY, CDR2 SVGAGI, per germline. CDR3 size: 14 residues. DNA of the CDR3: TGTGCCAGCACTCGACAGGGGGACTTGAGCGAGCAGTACTTC. It translates to CASTRQGDLSEQYF.

Details on this clone: The same CDR3 arises from other DNA sequences in this sample as well. The chain uses TRBV28 and TRBJ1-2, with TRBD1 matching 7 bases. CDR1 is MDHEN, CDR2 SYDVKM, per germline. With 6 bases clipped from V and 5 bases from J, the junction kept 6 bases outside the gene matches. This CDR3 is 13 amino acids long. CDR3 sequence reads: CASSLGQNYGYTF. The DNA for the CDR3 is TGTGCCAGCAGCCTGGGACAGAATTATGGCTACACCTTC.

The CDR3 region is CASSDMGGTAFF. The CDR3 nucleotides are TGTGCCAGCAGTGACATGGGGGGGACGGCTTTCTTT. The chain employs TRBV6-1 and TRBJ1-1, with a possible D match to TRBD1 (5 bases). CDR3 length equals 12 residues. Trimming cost V 3 bases and J 11 bases, with 13 bases left between them. Looked up from germline, CDR1 is MNHNS and CDR2 is SASEGT.